These 6 T cell receptor beta chains were all obtained from the same sample, sequenced in a study of breast tumors, draining lymph nodes, adjacent tissues. Using its own MiXCR run on the multiplex PCR reads, TCRdb lists one record per CDR3 protein. This table holds some 66,000 distinct CDR3 sequences, roughly 57% found once. The sample comprised breast tumor tissue. These receptors were taken from a female donor with breast cancer. Some clones in this sample may be carry-over from other donors' samples.

Notes on this clonotype: A junction boundary mismatches the germline segment, possibly from a read error. CDR3 DNA sequence: TGTGCCAGTGGTATGAAGGGGTCCCGAGTAGGCACCGGGGAGCTGTTTTTT. Translating it yields CASGMKGSRVGTGELFF. This chain joins TRBV19 and TRBJ2-2, with D tentatively TRBD1 (5 bases). Per germline, CDR1 LNHDA and CDR2 SQIVND (reference sequence). This CDR3 is built from 17 residues.

The rearrangement uses TRBV29-1 and TRBJ2-1; D might be TRBD1 (5 bases). The CDR3 covers 15 residues. Germline CDR1 and CDR2: SQVTM and ANQGSEA. V was cut by 4 bases and J by 4 bases, with 17 bases left in between. CDR3 loop: CSVVYYLGAYNEQFF. The CDR3 DNA sequence: TGCAGCGTTGTTTACTACTTAGGGGCATACAATGAGCAGTTCTTC.

This clonotype was found once. One end of the junction is discordant with germline, which a read error may explain. The chain employs TRBV7-9 and TRBJ2-3; 7 nucleotides align to TRBD2. This CDR3 comprises 15 residues. Germline loops: CDR1 SEHNR, CDR2 FQNEAQ (reference sequence). The CDR3 DNA is TGTGCCGGCAGTGCGGGGCTAGCGGACACAGATACGCAGTATTTT. Translating it yields CAGSAGLADTDTQYF.

J is TRBJ1-6 and V is TRBV5-1; D call uncertain. In germline, CDR1 is SGHRS, CDR2 YFSETQ. V was clipped by 0 bases and J by 8 bases, with 6 bases between them. CDR3 size: 13 residues. The DNA of the CDR3 is TGCGCCAGCAGCTTGGGCGGCGATTCACCCCTCCACTTT. It encodes CASSLGGDSPLHF.

The rearrangement uses TRBV29-1 and TRBJ2-1; 11 nucleotides line up with TRBD2. Unmatched junction bases numbered 2, after V lost 8 bases and J lost 5 bases. The germline CDR1 and CDR2 sequences are SQVTM and ANQGSEA. The CDR3 runs 12 residues. In nucleotides, the CDR3 is TGCAGCCCGGGACTAGCGGACAATGAGCAGTTCTTC. Its protein is CSPGLADNEQFF.

This chain uses TRBV15 with TRBJ2-2; D might be TRBD1 (6 bases). The CDR3 length is 18 residues. CDR1 is LNHNV and CDR2 is YYDKDF in the germline V gene (reference sequence). Trimming removed 8 bases at V and 0 bases at J, with 22 bases between. CDR3 coding DNA: TGTGCCACCGTACAGGGTCCCCAGGGCTGTGCGAACACCGGGGAGCTGTTTTTT. It specifies CATVQGPQGCANTGELFF. Full variable domain (outside the CDR3, taken from reference TRBV15 and TRBJ2-2): DAMVIQNPRYQVTQFGKPVTLSCSQTLNHNVMYWYQQKSSQAPKLLFHYYDKDFNNEADTPDNFQSRRPNTSFCFLDIRSPGLGDTAMYLCATVQGPQGCANTGELFFGEGSRLTVL.